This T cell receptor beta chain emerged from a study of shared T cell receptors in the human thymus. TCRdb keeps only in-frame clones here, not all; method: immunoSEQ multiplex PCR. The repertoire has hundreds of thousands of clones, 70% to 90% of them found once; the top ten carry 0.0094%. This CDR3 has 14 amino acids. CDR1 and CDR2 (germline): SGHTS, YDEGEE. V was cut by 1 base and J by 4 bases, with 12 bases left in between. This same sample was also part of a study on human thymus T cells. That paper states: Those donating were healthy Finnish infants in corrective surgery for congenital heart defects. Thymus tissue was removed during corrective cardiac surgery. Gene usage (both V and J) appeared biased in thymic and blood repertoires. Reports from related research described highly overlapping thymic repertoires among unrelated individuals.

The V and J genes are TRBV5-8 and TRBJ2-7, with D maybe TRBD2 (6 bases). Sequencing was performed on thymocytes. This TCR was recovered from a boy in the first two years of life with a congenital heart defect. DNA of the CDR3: TGTGCCAGCAGCTTGTGGCCAGGGAGGTACGAGCAGTACTTC. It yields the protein CASSLWPGRYEQYF.